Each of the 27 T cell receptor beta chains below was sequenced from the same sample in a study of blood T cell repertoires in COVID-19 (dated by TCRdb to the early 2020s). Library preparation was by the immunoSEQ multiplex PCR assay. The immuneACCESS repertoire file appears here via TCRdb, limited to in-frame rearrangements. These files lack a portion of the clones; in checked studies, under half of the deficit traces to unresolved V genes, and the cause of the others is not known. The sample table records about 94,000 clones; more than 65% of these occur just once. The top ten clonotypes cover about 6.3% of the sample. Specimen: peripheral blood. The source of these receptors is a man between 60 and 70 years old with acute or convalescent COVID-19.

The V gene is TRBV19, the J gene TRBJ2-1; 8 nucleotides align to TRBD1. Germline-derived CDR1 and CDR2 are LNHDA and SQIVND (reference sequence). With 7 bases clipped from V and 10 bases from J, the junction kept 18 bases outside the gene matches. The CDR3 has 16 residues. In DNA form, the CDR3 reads TGTGCCAGTACCCCTGGAACAGGGGGGACCAGGGGGGAGCAGTTCTTC. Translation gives CASTPGTGGTRGEQFF. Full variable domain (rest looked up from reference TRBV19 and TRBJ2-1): DGGITQSPKYLFRKEGQNVTLSCEQNLNHDAMYWYRQDPGQGLRLIYYSQIVNDFQKGDIAEGYSVSREKKESFPLTVTSAQKNPTAFYLCASTPGTGGTRGEQFFGPGTRLTVL.

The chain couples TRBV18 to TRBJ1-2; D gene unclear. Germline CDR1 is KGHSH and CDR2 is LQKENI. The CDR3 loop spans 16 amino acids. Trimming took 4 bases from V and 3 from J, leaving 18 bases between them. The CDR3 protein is CASSRDPGAEDYGYTF. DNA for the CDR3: TGTGCCAGCTCACGTGACCCTGGTGCGGAGGACTATGGCTACACCTTC.

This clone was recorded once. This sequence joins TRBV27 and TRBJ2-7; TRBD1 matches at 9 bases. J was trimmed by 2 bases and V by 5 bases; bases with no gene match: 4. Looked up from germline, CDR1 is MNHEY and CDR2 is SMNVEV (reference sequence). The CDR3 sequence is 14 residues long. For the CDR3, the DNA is TGTGCCAGCAGTCCAGGGACAGGGCCCTACGAGCAGTACTTC. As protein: CASSPGTGPYEQYF.

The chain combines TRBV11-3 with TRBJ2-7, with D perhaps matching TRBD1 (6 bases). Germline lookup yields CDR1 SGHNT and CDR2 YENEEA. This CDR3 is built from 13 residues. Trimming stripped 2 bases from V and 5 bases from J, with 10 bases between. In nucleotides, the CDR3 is TGTGCCAGCAGCTTATCCTACAGGGACGAGCAGTACTTC. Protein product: CASSLSYRDEQYF.

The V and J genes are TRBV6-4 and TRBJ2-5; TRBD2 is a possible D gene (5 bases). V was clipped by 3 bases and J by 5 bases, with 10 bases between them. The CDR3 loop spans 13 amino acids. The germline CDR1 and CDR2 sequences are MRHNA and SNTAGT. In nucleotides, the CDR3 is TGTGCCAGCAGTGAGAGGGTGGGGGAGACCCAGTACTTC. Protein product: CASSERVGETQYF.

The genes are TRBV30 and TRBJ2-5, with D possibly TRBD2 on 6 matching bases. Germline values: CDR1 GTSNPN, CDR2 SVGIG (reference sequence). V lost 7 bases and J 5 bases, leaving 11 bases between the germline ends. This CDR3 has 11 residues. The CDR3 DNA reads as TGTGCCTTCCGACTAGGGGAGACCCAGTACTTC. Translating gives CAFRLGETQYF.

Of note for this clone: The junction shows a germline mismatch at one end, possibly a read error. CDR3 sequence (DNA): TGTGCCAGCAGCGAAGACTGGGGGGGCGGCTACACCTTC. Translated: CASSEDWGGGYTF. This sequence joins TRBV2 and TRBJ1-2, with D perhaps matching TRBD1 (6 bases). Germline V gene lookup returns CDR1 SNHLY and CDR2 FYNNEI. The CDR3 runs to 13 residues. Full variable domain (remainder filled in from reference TRBV2 and TRBJ1-2): EPEVTQTPSHQVTQMGQEVILRCVPISNHLYFYWYRQILGQKVEFLVSFYNNEISEKSEIFDDQFSVERPDGSNFTLKIRSTKLEDSAMYFCASSEDWGGGYTFGSGTRLTVV.

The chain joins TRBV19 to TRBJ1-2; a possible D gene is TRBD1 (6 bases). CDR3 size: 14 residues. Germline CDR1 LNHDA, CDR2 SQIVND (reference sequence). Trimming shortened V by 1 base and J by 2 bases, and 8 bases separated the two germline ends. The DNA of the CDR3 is TGTGCCAGTAGTATAGGAACAGGGAACTATGGCTACACCTTC. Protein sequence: CASSIGTGNYGYTF.

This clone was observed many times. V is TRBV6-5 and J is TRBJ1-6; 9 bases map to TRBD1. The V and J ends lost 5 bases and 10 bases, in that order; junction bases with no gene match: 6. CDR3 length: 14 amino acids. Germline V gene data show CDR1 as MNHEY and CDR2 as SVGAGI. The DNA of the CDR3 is TGTGCCAGCAGTACGGGACAGGGACCCTCACCCCTCCACTTT. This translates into CASSTGQGPSPLHF.

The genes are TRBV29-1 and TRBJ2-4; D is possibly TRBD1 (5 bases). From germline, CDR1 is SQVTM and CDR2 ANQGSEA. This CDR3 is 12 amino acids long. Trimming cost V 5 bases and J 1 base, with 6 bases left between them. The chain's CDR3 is CSVSGAKNIQYF. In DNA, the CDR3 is TGCAGCGTTTCAGGGGCCAAAAACATTCAGTACTTC.

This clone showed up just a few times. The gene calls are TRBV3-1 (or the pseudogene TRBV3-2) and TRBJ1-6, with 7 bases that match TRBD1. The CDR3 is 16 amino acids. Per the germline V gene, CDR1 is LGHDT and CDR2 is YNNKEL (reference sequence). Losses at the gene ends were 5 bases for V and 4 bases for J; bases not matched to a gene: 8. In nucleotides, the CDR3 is TGTGCCAGCAGCAAAATTAGGGACAGTTATAATTCACCCCTCCACTTT. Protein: CASSKIRDSYNSPLHF.

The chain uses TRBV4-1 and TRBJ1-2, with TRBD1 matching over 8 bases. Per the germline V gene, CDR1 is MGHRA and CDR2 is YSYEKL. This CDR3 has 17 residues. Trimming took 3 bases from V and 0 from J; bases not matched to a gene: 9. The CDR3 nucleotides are TGCGCCAGCAGCCATGGACAGGGCGGTTTCGCTAACTATGGCTACACCTTC. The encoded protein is CASSHGQGGFANYGYTF.

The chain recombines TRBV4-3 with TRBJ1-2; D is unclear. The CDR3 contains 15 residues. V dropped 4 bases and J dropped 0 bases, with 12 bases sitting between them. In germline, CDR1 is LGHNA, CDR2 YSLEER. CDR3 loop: CASSRAVQANYGYTF. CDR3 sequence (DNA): TGCGCCAGCAGCCGGGCAGTGCAAGCTAACTATGGCTACACCTTC.

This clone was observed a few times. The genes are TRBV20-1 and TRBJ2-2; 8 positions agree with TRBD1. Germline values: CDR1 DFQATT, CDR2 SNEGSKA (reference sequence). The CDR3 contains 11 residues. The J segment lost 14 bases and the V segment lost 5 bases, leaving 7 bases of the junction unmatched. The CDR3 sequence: CSASRQGPLFF. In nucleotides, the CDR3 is TGCAGTGCTTCTCGACAGGGGCCCCTGTTTTTT.

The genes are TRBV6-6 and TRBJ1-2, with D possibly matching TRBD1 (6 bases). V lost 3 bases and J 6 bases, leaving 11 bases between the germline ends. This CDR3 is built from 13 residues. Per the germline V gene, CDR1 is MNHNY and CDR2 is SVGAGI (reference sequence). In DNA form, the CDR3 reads TGTGCCAGCAGTTATCAGGGGAGGGATGGCTACACCTTC. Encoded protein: CASSYQGRDGYTF.

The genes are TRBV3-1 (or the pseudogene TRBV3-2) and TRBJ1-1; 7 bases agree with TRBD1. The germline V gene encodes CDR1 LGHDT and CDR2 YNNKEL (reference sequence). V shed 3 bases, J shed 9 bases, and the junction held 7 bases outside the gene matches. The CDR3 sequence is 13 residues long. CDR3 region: CASSQTGTPKAFF. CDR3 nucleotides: TGTGCCAGCAGCCAGACAGGGACCCCTAAAGCTTTCTTT.

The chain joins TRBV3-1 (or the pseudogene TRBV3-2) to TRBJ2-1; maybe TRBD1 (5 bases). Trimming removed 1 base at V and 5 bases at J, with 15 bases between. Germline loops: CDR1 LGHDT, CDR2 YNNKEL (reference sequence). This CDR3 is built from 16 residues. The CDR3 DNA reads TGTGCCAGCAGCCAAGCAGATGGAGCCAGGGACAATGAGCAGTTCTTC. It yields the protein CASSQADGARDNEQFF.

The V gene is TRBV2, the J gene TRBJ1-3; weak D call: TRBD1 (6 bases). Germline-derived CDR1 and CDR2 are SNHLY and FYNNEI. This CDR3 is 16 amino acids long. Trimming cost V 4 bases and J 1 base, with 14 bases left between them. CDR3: CASSVQGEESGNTIYF. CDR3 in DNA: TGTGCCAGCAGTGTACAGGGAGAGGAATCTGGAAACACCATATATTTT.

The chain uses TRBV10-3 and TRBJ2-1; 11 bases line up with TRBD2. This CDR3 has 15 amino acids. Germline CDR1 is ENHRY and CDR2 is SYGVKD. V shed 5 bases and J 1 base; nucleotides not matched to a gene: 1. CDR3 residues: CAISTSGGSYNEQFF. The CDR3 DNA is TGTGCCATCAGTACTAGCGGGGGATCCTACAATGAGCAGTTCTTC.

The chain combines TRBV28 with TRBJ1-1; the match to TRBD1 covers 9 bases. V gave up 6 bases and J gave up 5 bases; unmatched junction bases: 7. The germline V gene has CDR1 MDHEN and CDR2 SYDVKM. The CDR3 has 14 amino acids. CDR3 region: CASSGTGSRTEAFF. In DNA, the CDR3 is TGTGCCAGCAGCGGGACAGGGTCTCGAACTGAAGCTTTCTTT. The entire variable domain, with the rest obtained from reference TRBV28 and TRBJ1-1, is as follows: DVKVTQSSRYLVKRTGEKVFLECVQDMDHENMFWYRQDPGLGLRLIYFSYDVKMKEKGDIPEGYSVSREKKERFSLILESASTNQTSMYLCASSGTGSRTEAFFGQGTRLTVV.

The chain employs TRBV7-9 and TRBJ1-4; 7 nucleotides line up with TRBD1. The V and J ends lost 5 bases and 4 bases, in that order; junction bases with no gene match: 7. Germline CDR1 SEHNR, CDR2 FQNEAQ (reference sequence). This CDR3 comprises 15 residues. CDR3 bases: TGTGCCAGCAGCCCGCCGGGACAGTTTAATGAAAAACTGTTTTTT. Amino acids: CASSPPGQFNEKLFF.

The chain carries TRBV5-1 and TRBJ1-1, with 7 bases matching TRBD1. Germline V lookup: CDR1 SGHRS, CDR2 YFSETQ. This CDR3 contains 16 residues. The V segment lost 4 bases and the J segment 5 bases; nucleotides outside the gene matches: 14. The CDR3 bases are TGCGCCAGCAGCAATAAAGAACCAGGGGGTTGGACTGAAGCTTTCTTT. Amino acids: CASSNKEPGGWTEAFF.

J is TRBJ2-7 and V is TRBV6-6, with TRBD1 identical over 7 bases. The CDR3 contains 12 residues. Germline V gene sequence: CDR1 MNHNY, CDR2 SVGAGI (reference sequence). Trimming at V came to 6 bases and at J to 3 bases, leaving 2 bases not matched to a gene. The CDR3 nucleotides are TGTGCCAGCAGCACAGGGGTCTACGAGCAGTACTTC. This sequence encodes CASSTGVYEQYF.

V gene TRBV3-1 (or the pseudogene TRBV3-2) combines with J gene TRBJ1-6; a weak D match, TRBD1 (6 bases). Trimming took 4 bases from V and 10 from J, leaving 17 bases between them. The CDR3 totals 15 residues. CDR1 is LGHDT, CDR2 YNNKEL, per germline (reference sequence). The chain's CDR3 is CASSPSDSSGSPLHF. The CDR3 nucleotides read TGTGCCAGCAGCCCTTCGGACAGTTCTGGATCACCCCTCCACTTT.

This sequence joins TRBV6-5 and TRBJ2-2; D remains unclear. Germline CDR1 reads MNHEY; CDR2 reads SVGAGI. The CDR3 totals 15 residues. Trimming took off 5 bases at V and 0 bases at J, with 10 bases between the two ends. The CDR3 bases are TGTGCCAGCAGTCCTCACGGTTCGAACACCGGGGAGCTGTTTTTT. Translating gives CASSPHGSNTGELFF.

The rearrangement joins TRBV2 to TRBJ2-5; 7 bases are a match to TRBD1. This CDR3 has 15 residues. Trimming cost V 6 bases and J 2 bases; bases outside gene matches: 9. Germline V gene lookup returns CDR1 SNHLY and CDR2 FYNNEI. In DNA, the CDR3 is TGTGCCAGCAGGCCCTGGGGACAGCAACAAGAGACCCAGTACTTC. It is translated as CASRPWGQQQETQYF.

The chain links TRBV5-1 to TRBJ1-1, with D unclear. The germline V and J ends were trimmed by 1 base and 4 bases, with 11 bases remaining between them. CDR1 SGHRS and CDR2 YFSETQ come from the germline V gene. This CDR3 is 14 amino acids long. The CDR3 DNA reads TGCGCCAGCAGCTTGTACCAGGATGGCACTGAAGCTTTCTTT. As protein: CASSLYQDGTEAFF.